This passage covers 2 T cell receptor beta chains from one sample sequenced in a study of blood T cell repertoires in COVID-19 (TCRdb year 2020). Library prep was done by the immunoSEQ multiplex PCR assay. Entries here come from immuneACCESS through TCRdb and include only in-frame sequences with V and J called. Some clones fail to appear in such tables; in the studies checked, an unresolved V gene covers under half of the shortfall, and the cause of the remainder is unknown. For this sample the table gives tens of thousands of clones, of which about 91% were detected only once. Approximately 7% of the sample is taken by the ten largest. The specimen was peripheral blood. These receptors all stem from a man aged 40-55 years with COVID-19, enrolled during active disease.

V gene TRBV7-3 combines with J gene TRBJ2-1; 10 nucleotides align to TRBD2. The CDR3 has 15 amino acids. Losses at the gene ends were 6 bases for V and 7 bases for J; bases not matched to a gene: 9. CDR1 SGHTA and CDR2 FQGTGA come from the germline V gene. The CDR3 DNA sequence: TGTGCCAGCAGACCAGCGGGGGGGCCTGGGAATGAGCAGTTCTTC. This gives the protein CASRPAGGPGNEQFF.

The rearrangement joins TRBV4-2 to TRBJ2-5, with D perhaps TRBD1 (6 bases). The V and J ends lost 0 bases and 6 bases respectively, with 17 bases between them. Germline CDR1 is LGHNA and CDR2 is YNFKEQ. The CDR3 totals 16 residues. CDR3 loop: CASSQEGPPGTQTQYF. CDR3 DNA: TGTGCCAGCAGCCAAGAGGGTCCCCCCGGGACACAGACCCAGTACTTC.